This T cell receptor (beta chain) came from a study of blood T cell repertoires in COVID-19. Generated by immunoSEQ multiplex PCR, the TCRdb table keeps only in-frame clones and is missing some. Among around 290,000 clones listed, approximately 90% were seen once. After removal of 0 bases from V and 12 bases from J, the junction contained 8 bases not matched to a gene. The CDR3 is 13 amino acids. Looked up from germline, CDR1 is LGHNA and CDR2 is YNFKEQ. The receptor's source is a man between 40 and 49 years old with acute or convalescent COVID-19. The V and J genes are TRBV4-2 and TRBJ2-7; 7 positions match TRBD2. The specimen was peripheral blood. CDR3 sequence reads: CASSQDRLAEVYF. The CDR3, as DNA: TGTGCCAGCAGCCAAGATCGACTAGCTGAGGTGTACTTC.